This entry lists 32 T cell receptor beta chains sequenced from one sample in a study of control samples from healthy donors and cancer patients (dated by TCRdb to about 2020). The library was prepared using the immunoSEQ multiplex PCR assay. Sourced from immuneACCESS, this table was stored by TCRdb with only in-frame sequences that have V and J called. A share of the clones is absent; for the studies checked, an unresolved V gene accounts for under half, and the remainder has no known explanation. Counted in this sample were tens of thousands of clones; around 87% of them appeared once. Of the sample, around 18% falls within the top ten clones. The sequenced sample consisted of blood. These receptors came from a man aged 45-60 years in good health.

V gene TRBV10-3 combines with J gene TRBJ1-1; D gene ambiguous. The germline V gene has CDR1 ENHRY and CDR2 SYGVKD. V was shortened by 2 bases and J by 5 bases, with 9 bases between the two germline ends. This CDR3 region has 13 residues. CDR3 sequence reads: CAISEVEGTEAFF. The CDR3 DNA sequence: TGTGCCATCAGTGAGGTGGAGGGTACTGAAGCTTTCTTT.

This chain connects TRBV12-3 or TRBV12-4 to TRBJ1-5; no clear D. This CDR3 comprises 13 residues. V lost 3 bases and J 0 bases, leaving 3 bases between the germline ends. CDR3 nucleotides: TGTGCCAGCAGTTTTGGTAGCAATCAGCCCCAGCATTTT. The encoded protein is CASSFGSNQPQHF.

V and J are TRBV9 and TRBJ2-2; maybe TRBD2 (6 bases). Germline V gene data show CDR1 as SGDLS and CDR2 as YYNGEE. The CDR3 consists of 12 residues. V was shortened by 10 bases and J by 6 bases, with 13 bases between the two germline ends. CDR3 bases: TGTGCCCTCTATGGGGGGTCCGGGGAGCTGTTTTTT. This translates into CALYGGSGELFF.

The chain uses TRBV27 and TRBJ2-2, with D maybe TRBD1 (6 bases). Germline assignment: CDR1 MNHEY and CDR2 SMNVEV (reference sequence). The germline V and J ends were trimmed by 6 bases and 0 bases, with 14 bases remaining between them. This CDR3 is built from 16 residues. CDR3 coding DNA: TGTGCCAGCAGATACTCCGGGACATCGAACACCGGGGAGCTGTTTTTT. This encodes CASRYSGTSNTGELFF.

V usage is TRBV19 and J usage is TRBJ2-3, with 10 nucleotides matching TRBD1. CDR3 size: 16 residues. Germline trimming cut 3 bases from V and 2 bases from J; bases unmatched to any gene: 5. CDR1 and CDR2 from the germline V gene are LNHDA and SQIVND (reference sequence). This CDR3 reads CASSISTGGVTDTQYF. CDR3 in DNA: TGTGCCAGTAGTATTTCGACAGGGGGCGTCACAGATACGCAGTATTTT.

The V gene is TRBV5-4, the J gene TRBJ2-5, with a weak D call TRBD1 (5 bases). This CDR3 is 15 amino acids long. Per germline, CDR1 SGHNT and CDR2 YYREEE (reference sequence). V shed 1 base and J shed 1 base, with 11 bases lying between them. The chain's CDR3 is CASSLWKGSQETQYF. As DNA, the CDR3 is TGTGCCAGCAGCTTGTGGAAGGGGTCCCAAGAGACCCAGTACTTC.

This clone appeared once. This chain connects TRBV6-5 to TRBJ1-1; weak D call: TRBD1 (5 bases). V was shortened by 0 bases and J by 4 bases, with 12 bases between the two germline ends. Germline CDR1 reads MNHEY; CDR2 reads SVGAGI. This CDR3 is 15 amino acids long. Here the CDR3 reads CASSYSWGSITEAFF. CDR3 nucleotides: TGTGCCAGCAGTTACTCGTGGGGGTCAATCACTGAAGCTTTCTTT.

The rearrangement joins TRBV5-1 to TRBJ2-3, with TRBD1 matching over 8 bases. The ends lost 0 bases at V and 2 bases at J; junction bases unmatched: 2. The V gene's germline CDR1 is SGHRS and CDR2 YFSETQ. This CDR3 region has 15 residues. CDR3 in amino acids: CASSLAGGPTDTQYF. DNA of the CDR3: TGCGCCAGCAGCTTGGCAGGGGGCCCCACAGATACGCAGTATTTT.

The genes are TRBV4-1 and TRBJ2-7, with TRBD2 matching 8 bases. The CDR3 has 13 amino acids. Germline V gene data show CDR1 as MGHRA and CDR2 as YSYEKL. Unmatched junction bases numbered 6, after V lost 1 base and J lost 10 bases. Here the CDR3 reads CASSQVITSGQYF. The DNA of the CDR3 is TGCGCCAGCAGCCAAGTGATTACTAGCGGCCAGTACTTC.

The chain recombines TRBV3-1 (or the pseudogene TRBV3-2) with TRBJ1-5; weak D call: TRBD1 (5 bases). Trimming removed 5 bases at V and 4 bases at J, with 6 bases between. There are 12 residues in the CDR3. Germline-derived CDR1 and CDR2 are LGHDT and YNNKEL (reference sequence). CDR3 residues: CASSGGNQPQHF. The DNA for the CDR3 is TGTGCCAGCAGCGGGGGGAATCAGCCCCAGCATTTT.

CDR3 coding DNA: TGTGCCAGCTCCCCCAACGTAAATAGCAATCAGCCCCAGCATTTT. Its translation: CASSPNVNSNQPQHF. The chain has TRBV18 and TRBJ1-5; no reliable D call. Trimming pared 6 bases from V and 0 bases from J, leaving 12 bases between. Germline CDR1 reads KGHSH; CDR2 reads LQKENI. This CDR3 region has 15 residues.

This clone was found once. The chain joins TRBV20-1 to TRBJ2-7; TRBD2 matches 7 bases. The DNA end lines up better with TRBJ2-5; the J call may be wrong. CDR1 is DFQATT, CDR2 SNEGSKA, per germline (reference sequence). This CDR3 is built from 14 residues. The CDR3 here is CSASAAAGRETQYF. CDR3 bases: TGCAGTGCTAGTGCGGCAGCGGGAAGAGAGACCCAGTACTTC.

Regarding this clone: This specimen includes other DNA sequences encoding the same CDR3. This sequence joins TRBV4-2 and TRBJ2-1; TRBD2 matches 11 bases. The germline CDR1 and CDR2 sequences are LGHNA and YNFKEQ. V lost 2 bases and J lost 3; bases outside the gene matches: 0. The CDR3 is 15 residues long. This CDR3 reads CASSQTSGGYNEQFF. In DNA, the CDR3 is TGTGCCAGCAGCCAAACTAGCGGGGGCTACAATGAGCAGTTCTTC.

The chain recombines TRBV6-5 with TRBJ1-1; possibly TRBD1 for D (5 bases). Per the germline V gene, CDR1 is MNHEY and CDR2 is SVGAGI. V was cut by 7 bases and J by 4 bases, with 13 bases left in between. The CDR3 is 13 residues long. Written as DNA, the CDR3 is TGTGCCAGCACCTTACTTCAGGGCACTGAAGCTTTCTTT. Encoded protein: CASTLLQGTEAFF.

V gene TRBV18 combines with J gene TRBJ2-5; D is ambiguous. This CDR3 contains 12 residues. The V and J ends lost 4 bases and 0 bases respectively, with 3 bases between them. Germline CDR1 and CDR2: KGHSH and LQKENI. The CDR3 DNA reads TGTGCCAGCTCACAGTACCAAGAGACCCAGTACTTC. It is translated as CASSQYQETQYF.

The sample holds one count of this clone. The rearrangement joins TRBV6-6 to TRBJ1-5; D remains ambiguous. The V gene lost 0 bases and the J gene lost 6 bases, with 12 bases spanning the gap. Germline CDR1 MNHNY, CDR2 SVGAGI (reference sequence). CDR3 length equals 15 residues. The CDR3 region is CASSYSRAERQPQHF. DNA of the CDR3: TGTGCCAGCAGTTACTCACGGGCAGAGCGTCAGCCCCAGCATTTT.

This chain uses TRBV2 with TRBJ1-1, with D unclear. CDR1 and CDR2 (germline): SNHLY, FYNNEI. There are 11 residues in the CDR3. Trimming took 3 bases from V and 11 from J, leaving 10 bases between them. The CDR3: CASSENGGAFF. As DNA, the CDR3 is TGTGCCAGCAGTGAGAATGGCGGGGCTTTCTTT.

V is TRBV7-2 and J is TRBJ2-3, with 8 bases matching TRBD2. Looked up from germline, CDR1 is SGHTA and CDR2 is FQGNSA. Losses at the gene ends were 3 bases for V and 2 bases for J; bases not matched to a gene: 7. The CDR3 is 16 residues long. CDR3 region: CASSFLGGVLTDTQYF. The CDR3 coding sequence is TGTGCCAGCAGCTTCCTCGGGGGGGTACTCACAGATACGCAGTATTTT.

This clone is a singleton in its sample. The CDR3 region is CASSLRGTHRSSGANVLTF. The CDR3 bases are TGTGCCAGCAGTTTAAGGGGGACACACCGTAGCTCTGGGGCCAACGTCCTGACTTTC. The genes are TRBV27 and TRBJ2-6, with a possible D match to TRBD1 (6 bases). The CDR3 runs 19 residues. CDR1 is MNHEY, CDR2 SMNVEV, per germline (reference sequence). V was clipped by 2 bases and J by 0 bases, with 17 bases between them. The variable domain in full, with the rest retrieved from reference TRBV27 and TRBJ2-6, is EAQVTQNPRYLITVTGKKLTVTCSQNMNHEYMSWYRQDPGLGLRQIYYSMNVEVTDKGDVPEGYKVSRKEKRNFPLILESPSPNQTSLYFCASSLRGTHRSSGANVLTFGAGSRLTVL.

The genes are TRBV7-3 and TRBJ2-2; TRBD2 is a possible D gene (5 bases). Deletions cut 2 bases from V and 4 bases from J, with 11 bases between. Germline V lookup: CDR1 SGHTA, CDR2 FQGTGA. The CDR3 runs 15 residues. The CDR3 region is CASSLYGEGTGELFF. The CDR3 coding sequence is TGTGCCAGCAGCTTATACGGGGAAGGCACCGGGGAGCTGTTTTTT.

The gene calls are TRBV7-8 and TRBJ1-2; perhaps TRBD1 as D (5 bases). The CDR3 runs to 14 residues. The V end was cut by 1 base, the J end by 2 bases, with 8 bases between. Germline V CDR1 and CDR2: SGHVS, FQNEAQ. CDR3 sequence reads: CASSLVAGNYGYTF. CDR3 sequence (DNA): TGTGCCAGCAGCTTAGTTGCAGGGAACTATGGCTACACCTTC.

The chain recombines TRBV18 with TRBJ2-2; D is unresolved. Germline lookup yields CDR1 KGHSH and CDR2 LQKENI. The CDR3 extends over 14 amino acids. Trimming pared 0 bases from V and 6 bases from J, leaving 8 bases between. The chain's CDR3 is CASSPPNSAGELFF. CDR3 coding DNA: TGTGCCAGCTCACCACCGAATTCGGCCGGGGAGCTGTTTTTT.

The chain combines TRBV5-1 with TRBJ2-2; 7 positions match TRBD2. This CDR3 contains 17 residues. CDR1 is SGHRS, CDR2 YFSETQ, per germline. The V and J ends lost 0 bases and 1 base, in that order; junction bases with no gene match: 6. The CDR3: CASSLVASGGNTGELFF. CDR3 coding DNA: TGCGCCAGCAGCTTGGTGGCTAGCGGAGGGAACACCGGGGAGCTGTTTTTT.

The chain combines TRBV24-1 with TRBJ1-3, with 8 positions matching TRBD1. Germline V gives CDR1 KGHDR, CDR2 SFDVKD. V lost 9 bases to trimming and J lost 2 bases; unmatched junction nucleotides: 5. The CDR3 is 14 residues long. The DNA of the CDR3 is TGTGCCACCTACAGGGGGTTTACTGGAAACACCATATATTTT. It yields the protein CATYRGFTGNTIYF.

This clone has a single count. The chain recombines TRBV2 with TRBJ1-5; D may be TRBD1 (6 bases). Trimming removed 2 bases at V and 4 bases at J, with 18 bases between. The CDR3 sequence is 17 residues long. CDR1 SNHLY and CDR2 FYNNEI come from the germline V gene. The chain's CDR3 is CASSETVGGRANQPQHF. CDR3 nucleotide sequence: TGTGCCAGCAGTGAAACCGTGGGGGGGCGGGCGAATCAGCCCCAGCATTTT.

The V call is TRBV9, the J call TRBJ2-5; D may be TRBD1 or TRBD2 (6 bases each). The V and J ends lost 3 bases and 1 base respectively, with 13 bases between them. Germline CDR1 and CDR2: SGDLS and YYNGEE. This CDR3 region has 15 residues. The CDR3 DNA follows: TGTGCCAGCAGCGAGGGGGGAGGTCCCCAAGAGACCCAGTACTTC. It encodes CASSEGGGPQETQYF.

The CDR3 coding sequence is TGTGCCAGCAGCCAACCGGGACAGGGGCAAACTGAAGCTTTCTTT. This translates into CASSQPGQGQTEAFF. The V and J genes are TRBV6-2 or TRBV6-3 and TRBJ1-1, with TRBD1 identical over 10 bases. CDR1 MNHEY and CDR2 SVGEGT come from the germline V gene. The ends lost 6 bases at V and 5 bases at J; junction bases unmatched: 9. The CDR3 runs 15 residues.

The DNA of the CDR3 is TGTGCCAGCGGGAGAGGGAACACTGAAGCTTTCTTT. Its protein product is CASGRGNTEAFF. The chain combines TRBV6-5 with TRBJ1-1, with D uncertain. The CDR3 loop spans 12 amino acids. V was clipped by 8 bases and J by 1 base, with 8 bases between them. The V gene's germline CDR1 is MNHEY and CDR2 SVGAGI.

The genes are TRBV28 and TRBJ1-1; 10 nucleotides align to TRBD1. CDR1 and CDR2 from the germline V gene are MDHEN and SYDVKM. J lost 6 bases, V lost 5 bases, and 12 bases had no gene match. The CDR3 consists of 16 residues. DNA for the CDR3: TGTGCCAGCAGTCCCGTCCCCGGGACAGGGGAGGCTGAAGCTTTCTTT. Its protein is CASSPVPGTGEAEAFF.

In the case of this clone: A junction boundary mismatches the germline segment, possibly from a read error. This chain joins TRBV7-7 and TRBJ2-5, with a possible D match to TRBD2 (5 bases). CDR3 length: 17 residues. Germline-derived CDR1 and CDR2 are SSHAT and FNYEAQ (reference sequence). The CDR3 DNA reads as TGTGCTAGCAGCTTAGCCTCGGGAAGTCCGGGTCAAGAGACCCAGTACTTC. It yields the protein CASSLASGSPGQETQYF.

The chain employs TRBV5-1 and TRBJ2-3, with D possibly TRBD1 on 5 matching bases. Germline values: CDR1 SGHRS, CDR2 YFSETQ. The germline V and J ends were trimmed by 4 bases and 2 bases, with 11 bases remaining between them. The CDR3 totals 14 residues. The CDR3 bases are TGCGCCAGCAGCCAAGACAGATCCACAGATACGCAGTATTTT. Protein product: CASSQDRSTDTQYF. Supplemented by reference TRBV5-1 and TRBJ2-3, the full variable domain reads KAGVTQTPRYLIKTRGQQVTLSCSPISGHRSVSWYQQTPGQGLQFLFEYFSETQRNKGNFPGRFSGRQFSNSRSEMNVSTLELGDSALYLCASSQDRSTDTQYFGPGTRLTVL.

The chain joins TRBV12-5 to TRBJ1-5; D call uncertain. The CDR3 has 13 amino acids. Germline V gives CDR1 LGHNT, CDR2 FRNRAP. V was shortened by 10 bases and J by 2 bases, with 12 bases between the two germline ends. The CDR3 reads CATRKDRNQPQHF. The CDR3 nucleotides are TGTGCTACCCGCAAGGATCGCAATCAGCCCCAGCATTTT.